This TCR beta chain came from a study of OX40 agonist ivuxolimab in advanced cancers. Study-level information: All patients had ivuxolimab intravenously every 2 weeks at 0.01 to 10 mg/kg. Patients achieving partial responses numbered three: one hepatocellular carcinoma case and two cutaneous melanoma cases.

General study points: In CD8+ T cells, expanded clones were on average more numerous than in CD4+.

Of note for this clone: Its antigen is unknown.

Sequencing was performed with immunoSEQ multiplex PCR; in TCRdb, only in-frame clones are kept and a portion is missing. Of around 130,000 clones in the sample, about 93% were seen once. At baseline, cycle 4 day 1, and cycle 7 day 1, blood was sampled. V lost 0 bases and J lost 7; bases outside the gene matches: 5. The CDR3 totals 15 residues. Germline CDR1 SGHRS, CDR2 YFSETQ. This receptor was obtained from an adult with an advanced solid tumor such as melanoma, head and neck, liver or kidney cancer. Material: CD4+ or CD8+ T cells sorted from blood, obtained in a trial of the OX40 agonist ivuxolimab. The chain carries TRBV5-1 and TRBJ2-3; 10 bases map to TRBD1. CDR3 in amino acids: CASSLGTGGRHTQYF. The DNA for the CDR3 is TGCGCCAGCAGCTTGGGGACAGGGGGACGACATACGCAGTATTTT.